The present entry profiles one T cell receptor (beta chain) with its context. Its antigen is as yet unknown. Original data processing: Filtering of immunoSEQ junctional sequences could not match full-length read filtering. Measured with immunoSEQ multiplex PCR; TCRdb has only the in-frame clones, and not every one. V and J calls plus clone size are reproduced from that table; the DNA served to infer D and trimming. The data show some 2,500,000 clones, roughly 90% seen once. The data originate from a study of shared clonotypes between healthy human individuals. The junction had 5 bases not matched to a gene; V was cut back by 5 bases and J by 5 bases. CDR3 length: 14 amino acids. Germline V gene sequence: CDR1 MNHNS, CDR2 SASEGT. Study observations and caveats: The naive CD4 repertoires of several donors were compared, and roughly 5% of clonotypes were shared. Tissue TCR repertoires likely differ from these blood-only repertoires. Naive subsets generally exceeded memory subsets in estimated richness.

V and J are TRBV6-1 and TRBJ1-1; 10 nucleotides match TRBD1. The sequence was collected from a man between 18 and 29 years old in good health. Some clones in this sample may be carry-over from other donors' samples. The sample taken for sequencing was naive CD4+ T cells from PBMCs. Subset in this sample: CD45RA+ positively selected. The CDR3 spells CASSPRGQGTEAFF. DNA for the CDR3: TGTGCCAGCAGTCCCCGGGGACAGGGGACTGAAGCTTTCTTT.